What follows are 3 T cell receptor beta chains derived from one specimen sequenced in a study of immune characterization of retroperitoneal liposarcoma. TCRdb used MiXCR to reprocess the PCR reads, holding one entry per CDR3 protein. The sample holds 10,000 to 11,000 distinct CDR3 sequences, around a quarter seen once. The sequenced sample consisted of blood. Receptors were obtained from a male donor with retroperitoneal liposarcoma.

This clonotype is medium-sized by share. CDR3 DNA: TGTGCCAGCATCCCCGGAACAGGAGATACGCAGTATTTT. Amino acid sequence: CASIPGTGDTQYF. The chain recombines TRBV12-3 or TRBV12-4 with TRBJ2-3; possibly TRBD1 for D (5 bases). The CDR3 loop spans 13 amino acids. Trimming pared 7 bases from V and 5 bases from J, leaving 13 bases between.

The CDR3 DNA reads as TGCAGCGTTGAATTGGGCGGACAAGAGACCCAGTTCTTC. The encoded protein is CSVELGGQETQFF. This chain uses TRBV29-1 with TRBJ2-1; D perhaps matches TRBD1 (5 bases). CDR1 is SQVTM, CDR2 ANQGSEA, per germline. Trimming cost V 2 bases and J 13 bases, with 18 bases left between them. The CDR3 sequence is 13 residues long.

The rearrangement uses TRBV7-2 and TRBJ2-4, with a weak D call TRBD1 (6 bases). Germline values: CDR1 SGHTA, CDR2 FQGNSA. V lost 2 bases, J lost 7 bases, and 15 bases lay in between. The CDR3 covers 15 residues. Here the CDR3 DNA reads TGTGCCAGCAGCTTATGGGCTAGGACAGAGAACATTCAGTACTTC. This translates into CASSLWARTENIQYF.